Following are 20 T cell receptor beta chains from one sample sequenced in a study of CD8+ T cells in alopecia areata. The sample's treatment: oral pan-JAK inhibitor, 5-10 mg twice daily. Sequencing templates came from extracted RNA that was reverse transcribed into cDNA. TCRdb's table, derived via immunoSEQ multiplex PCR, lists solely in-frame clones and lacks some. This sample carries roughly 210,000 clones, roughly 44% of them seen once, and the ten largest clones take roughly 2.8%. Sequenced material: CD4+ T cells sorted from blood, taken at approximately week 37, from a patient treated with tofacitinib. The receptors stem from a human donor with alopecia areata.

In this sample, this clone turned up a few times. The rearrangement links TRBV20-1 to TRBJ2-5; no clear D. The CDR3 loop spans 11 amino acids. V was cut by 0 bases and J by 5 bases, with 4 bases left in between. Germline CDR1 is DFQATT and CDR2 is SNEGSKA (reference sequence). For the CDR3, the DNA is TGCAGTGCTAGAGATCTCGAGACCCAGTACTTC. Its protein product is CSARDLETQYF.

The CDR3 reads CASSLIGGDGEQFF. CDR3 bases: TGTGCCAGCAGCTTAATTGGCGGGGACGGTGAGCAGTTCTTC. The rearrangement links TRBV11-2 to TRBJ2-1; tentative D call: TRBD2 (6 bases). The ends were cut back, 2 bases at V and 9 bases at J, with 14 bases in the middle. In germline, CDR1 is SGHAT, CDR2 FQNNGV. The CDR3 runs 14 residues.

V is TRBV14 and J is TRBJ2-7, with D unclear. CDR1 is SGHDN and CDR2 is FVKESK in the germline V gene. Trimming cost V 0 bases and J 6 bases, with 6 bases left between them. The CDR3 is 12 residues long. CDR3 sequence (DNA): TGTGCCAGCAGCCAAGAGTGGGGCGAGCAGTACTTC. Amino acids: CASSQEWGEQYF.

The J gene is TRBJ2-1, the V gene TRBV30, with D perhaps TRBD2 (6 bases). Trimming shortened V by 3 bases and J by 9 bases, and 21 bases separated the two germline ends. The CDR3 is made up of 15 amino acids. Germline V CDR1 and CDR2: GTSNPN, SVGIG (reference sequence). The CDR3 loop reads CAWSPGTGLFGEQFF. The DNA of the CDR3 is TGTGCCTGGAGCCCCGGGACTGGGCTTTTTGGTGAGCAGTTCTTC.

The J gene is TRBJ2-1, the V gene TRBV29-1, with 8 bases matching TRBD2. CDR3 length equals 14 residues. Germline V gene data show CDR1 as SQVTM and CDR2 as ANQGSEA. CDR3 sequence (DNA): TGCAGTGTACCTCTAGCGGGTGTCTACAATGAGCAGTTCTTC. This sequence encodes CSVPLAGVYNEQFF.

There are a few counts of this clone. This sequence joins TRBV28 and TRBJ1-5; 8 bases are a match to TRBD1. CDR1 is MDHEN and CDR2 is SYDVKM in the germline V gene. V was pared by 2 bases and J by 6 bases, with 6 bases of the junction left unmatched. There are 15 residues in the CDR3. The chain's CDR3 is CASSLLRTGSQPQHF. CDR3 nucleotide sequence: TGTGCCAGCAGTTTACTGCGGACAGGGAGTCAGCCCCAGCATTTT.

This clone came up once. V usage is TRBV15 and J usage is TRBJ1-2; unclear D gene. With 0 bases removed from V and 12 bases from J, the gap between germline ends came to 8 bases. In germline, CDR1 is LNHNV, CDR2 YYDKDF (reference sequence). CDR3 size: 11 residues. CDR3 in amino acids: CATSRDNMHTF. The CDR3 bases are TGTGCCACCAGCAGAGATAACATGCACACCTTC.

This clone has just a few counts. The rearrangement uses TRBV30 and TRBJ2-6, with TRBD1 identical over 9 bases. The CDR3 covers 15 residues. CDR1 and CDR2 from the germline V gene are GTSNPN and SVGIG (reference sequence). V shed 2 bases and J 2 bases; nucleotides not matched to a gene: 1. The CDR3 bases are TGTGCCTGGAGTCGACAGGGGGCTGGGGCCAACGTCCTGACTTTC. This sequence encodes CAWSRQGAGANVLTF.

This chain connects TRBV9 to TRBJ2-1; the D gene is possibly TRBD1 (5 bases). CDR1 is SGDLS, CDR2 YYNGEE, per germline. The CDR3 is made up of 14 amino acids. V dropped 0 bases and J dropped 2 bases, with 6 bases sitting between them. The CDR3 reads CASSVAGTYNEQFF. The CDR3 DNA follows: TGTGCCAGCAGCGTAGCAGGGACCTACAATGAGCAGTTCTTC.

This clone was observed a few times. The chain recombines TRBV5-1 with TRBJ2-5; D not resolved. Per germline, CDR1 SGHRS and CDR2 YFSETQ. This CDR3 region has 12 residues. V was shortened by 6 bases and J by 8 bases, with 14 bases between the two germline ends. CDR3 residues: CASTPTERTQYF. CDR3 DNA: TGCGCCAGCACCCCAACGGAGAGAACCCAGTACTTC.

The V gene is TRBV28, the J gene TRBJ2-7; 7 bases agree with TRBD2. Germline lookup yields CDR1 MDHEN and CDR2 SYDVKM. This CDR3 is 14 amino acids long. V lost 3 bases and J lost 2; bases outside the gene matches: 4. CDR3 residues: CASSFPAGTYEQYF. CDR3 in DNA: TGTGCCAGCAGTTTCCCAGCGGGAACCTACGAGCAGTACTTC.

V usage is TRBV28 and J usage is TRBJ1-1; D uncertain. Trimming stripped 6 bases from V and 1 base from J, with 18 bases between. Germline V gives CDR1 MDHEN, CDR2 SYDVKM. The length of the CDR3 is 16 residues. CDR3 sequence reads: CASRSNTGMTNTEAFF. The CDR3 DNA is TGTGCCAGCAGATCGAACACGGGTATGACGAACACTGAAGCTTTCTTT.

The chain recombines TRBV29-1 with TRBJ1-1; 7 bases are shared with TRBD1. The CDR3 covers 11 residues. The V gene's germline CDR1 is SQVTM and CDR2 ANQGSEA. The V and J ends lost 7 bases and 11 bases, in that order; junction bases with no gene match: 10. The CDR3 reads CSGQGVGRAFF. CDR3 DNA sequence: TGCAGCGGGCAGGGGGTCGGGAGGGCTTTCTTT. The full variable domain, completed using reference TRBV29-1 and TRBJ1-1, is SAVISQKPSRDICQRGTSLTIQCQVDSQVTMMFWYRQQPGQSLTLIATANQGSEATYESGFVIDKFPISRPNLTFSTLTVSNMSPEDSSIYLCSGQGVGRAFFGQGTRLTVV.

Only a few counts were recorded for this clone. The chain is built from TRBV4-1 and TRBJ2-7; TRBD1 aligns across 7 bases. Germline CDR1 reads MGHRA; CDR2 reads YSYEKL. The V segment lost 0 bases and the J segment 0 bases; nucleotides outside the gene matches: 5. The CDR3 length is 16 residues. CDR3 loop: CASSQDLTGVSYEQYF. As DNA, the CDR3 is TGCGCCAGCAGCCAAGATCTAACAGGGGTCTCCTACGAGCAGTACTTC.

V and J are TRBV4-3 and TRBJ2-3; 9 bases are a match to TRBD1. This CDR3 is 15 amino acids long. Per germline, CDR1 LGHNA and CDR2 YSLEER. V trimming: 2 bases; J trimming: 2 bases; junction bases outside the gene matches: 2. DNA for the CDR3: TGCGCCAGCAGCCAACTACAGGGGGCCACAGATACGCAGTATTTT. Translated, it gives CASSQLQGATDTQYF.

J is TRBJ2-7 and V is TRBV28; D perhaps matches TRBD2 (5 bases). Looked up from germline, CDR1 is MDHEN and CDR2 is SYDVKM. The V and J ends lost 0 bases and 9 bases respectively, with 18 bases between them. The CDR3 extends over 15 amino acids. The CDR3 coding sequence is TGTGCCAGCAGTTTATGGGGAGCTGTCGGTTGGCGGCAGTACTTC. This translates into CASSLWGAVGWRQYF. The complete variable domain, with remaining parts taken from reference TRBV28 and TRBJ2-7, reads DVKVTQSSRYLVKRTGEKVFLECVQDMDHENMFWYRQDPGLGLRLIYFSYDVKMKEKGDIPEGYSVSREKKERFSLILESASTNQTSMYLCASSLWGAVGWRQYFGPGTRLTVT.

This chain links TRBV5-1 with TRBJ2-3; 12 bases align to TRBD2. V lost 4 bases, J lost 6 bases, and 9 bases stayed unmatched. There are 16 residues in the CDR3. Germline V gives CDR1 SGHRS, CDR2 YFSETQ. In DNA form, the CDR3 reads TGCGCCAGCAGCAACGTGCTAGCGGGAGGGTTTGATACGCAGTATTTT. It yields the protein CASSNVLAGGFDTQYF.

This clone showed up just a few times. Other nucleotide sequences from this sample produce the same CDR3. This sequence joins TRBV19 and TRBJ2-7; D call uncertain. The length of the CDR3 is 14 residues. V lost 3 bases and J 3 bases, leaving 12 bases between the germline ends. The germline gives CDR1 LNHDA, CDR2 SQIVND (reference sequence). CDR3 in DNA: TGTGCCAGTAGTATCGCGCCGTCCCGCTACGAGCAGTACTTC. As protein: CASSIAPSRYEQYF.

This clone was counted a few times. This sequence joins TRBV7-2 and TRBJ2-3; D remains ambiguous. V lost 5 bases to trimming and J lost 0 bases, with 3 bases between them. Germline CDR1 and CDR2: SGHTA and FQGNSA. There are 12 residues in the CDR3. This CDR3 reads CASSASTDTQYF. CDR3 nucleotides: TGTGCCAGCAGCGCTAGCACAGATACGCAGTATTTT.

This chain links TRBV29-1 with TRBJ2-1, with 10 bases fitting TRBD2. V lost 7 bases, J lost 7 bases, and 7 bases stayed unmatched. This CDR3 is 13 amino acids long. CDR1 and CDR2 (germline): SQVTM, ANQGSEA. The CDR3 DNA follows: TGCAGCGCATCGGGACTAGCGAGAAATGAGCAGTTCTTC. It is translated as CSASGLARNEQFF.